These T cell receptor beta chains were read from a single sample in a study of OX40 agonist ivuxolimab in advanced cancers. The data were produced by immunoSEQ multiplex PCR, yet TCRdb's version contains in-frame clones alone and is incomplete. Of tens of thousands of clones in the sample, around nine tenths were seen once. The material was CD4+ or CD8+ T cells sorted from blood, obtained in a trial of the OX40 agonist ivuxolimab. All receptors derive from an adult with an advanced solid tumor such as melanoma, head and neck, liver or kidney cancer. CDR3s include the opening cysteine and the closing phenylalanine or tryptophan. Each record gives: V gene, D gene, clone size, J gene, CDR3 length, CDR3 DNA, CDR3 protein. The D gene is left open where the match is weak. The size entry is marked missing in some rows and otherwise reads once, few, many or a size class.

>TRBV5-1|NA|NA|TRBJ2-1|16
TGCGCCAGCAGCTTGCTCGGCAGGGAATCCTACAATGAGCAGTTCTTC
CASSLLGRESYNEQFF
>TRBV5-1|NA|NA|TRBJ2-3|13
TGCGCCAGCAGCTTGGGCCAGGCAGATACGCAGTATTTT
CASSLGQADTQYF
>TRBV11-1|TRBD2|NA|TRBJ2-1|14
TGTGCCAGCAGCCTAGTTGCGGGAGGGAGTGAGCAGTTCTTC
CASSLVAGGSEQFF
>TRBV6-1|NA|once|TRBJ2-7|12
TGTGCCAGCAGTGAGCAGGGGTTCGAGCAGTACTTC
CASSEQGFEQYF
>TRBV25-1|NA|NA|TRBJ2-3|15
TGTGCCAGCAGTGAATGGGGGGCTAGCACAGATACGCAGTATTTT
CASSEWGASTDTQYF
>TRBV7-9|TRBD1|few|TRBJ2-2|16
TGTGCCAGCAGCCACCCCGGGACAGCGAACACCGGGGAGCTGTTTTTT
CASSHPGTANTGELFF
>TRBV12-5|NA|NA|TRBJ2-7|14
TGTGCTAGTGGTTTGGGGGACAAGACGGACGAGCAGTACTTC
CASGLGDKTDEQYF
>TRBV7-2|NA|NA|TRBJ2-7|14
TGTGCCAGCAGCTCCCACAGTATGGGCTACGAGCAGTACTTC
CASSSHSMGYEQYF
>TRBV2|NA|NA|TRBJ1-4|13
TGTGCCAGCACTCACTCAACTAATGAAAAACTGTTTTTT
CASTHSTNEKLFF
>TRBV7-3|NA|NA|TRBJ2-3|16
TGTGCCAGCAGCTTAGACGGAGGGGCGGGCACAGATACGCAGTATTTT
CASSLDGGAGTDTQYF
>TRBV6-5|TRBD1|NA|TRBJ1-2|15
TGTGCCAGCAGGGATTCCGACAGGGGGCGCGAGGGCTACACCTTC
CASRDSDRGREGYTF
>TRBV28|NA|NA|TRBJ1-4|17
TGTGCCAGCAGTTTATGGGCCTCGGGGGGCGCGGGTGAAAAACTGTTTTTT
CASSLWASGGAGEKLFF
>TRBV28|NA|NA|TRBJ2-7|14
TGTGCCAGCACCGGAGGGAAGGAGCGCGGCGAGCAGTACTTC
CASTGGKERGEQYF
>TRBV27|NA|NA|TRBJ1-1|13
TGTGCCAGCAGTCTCTTGAGGAACACTGAAGCTTTCTTT
CASSLLRNTEAFF
>TRBV7-3|NA|NA|TRBJ1-1|13
TGTGCCAGCAGCTTAATGACGAACACTGAAGCTTTCTTT
CASSLMTNTEAFF
>TRBV28|TRBD1|NA|TRBJ2-7|16
TGTGCCAGCAGTTCCTATGCCGGGACAGGAGCCTACGAGCAGTACTTC
CASSSYAGTGAYEQYF